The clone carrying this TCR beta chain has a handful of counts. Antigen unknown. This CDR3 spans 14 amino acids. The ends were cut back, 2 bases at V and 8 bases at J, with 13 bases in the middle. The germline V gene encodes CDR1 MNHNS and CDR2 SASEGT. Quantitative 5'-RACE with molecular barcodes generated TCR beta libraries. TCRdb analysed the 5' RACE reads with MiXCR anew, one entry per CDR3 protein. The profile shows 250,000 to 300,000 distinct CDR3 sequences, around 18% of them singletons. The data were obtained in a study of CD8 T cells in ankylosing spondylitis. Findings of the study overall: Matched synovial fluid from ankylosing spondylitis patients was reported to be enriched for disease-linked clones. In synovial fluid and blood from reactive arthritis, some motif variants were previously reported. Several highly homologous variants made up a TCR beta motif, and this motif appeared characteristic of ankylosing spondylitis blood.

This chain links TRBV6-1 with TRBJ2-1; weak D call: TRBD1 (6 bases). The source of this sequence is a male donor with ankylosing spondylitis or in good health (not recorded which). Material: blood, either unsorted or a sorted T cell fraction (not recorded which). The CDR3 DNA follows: TGTGCCAGCAGTGAACGGACCAAGGGGGATGAGCAGTTCTTC. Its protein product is CASSERTKGDEQFF.